The 5 T cell receptor beta chains listed next were all sequenced from one sample in a study of CD8 T cells in ankylosing spondylitis. One entry per CDR3 protein results from TCRdb running MiXCR on the 5' RACE reads. This table holds around 150,000 distinct CDR3 sequences, 11% found once. Sequences were obtained from blood, either unsorted or a sorted T cell fraction (not recorded which). The origin of the receptors is a female donor with ankylosing spondylitis or in good health (not recorded which).

This clonotype occurred many times. The chain recombines TRBV12-3 or TRBV12-4 with TRBJ2-3; 12 bases match TRBD2. V lost 6 bases to trimming and J lost 6 bases; unmatched junction nucleotides: 4. The CDR3 is 14 amino acids. This chain's CDR3 is CASSRLAGGDTQYF. DNA for the CDR3: TGTGCCAGCAGCCGGCTAGCGGGGGGGGATACGCAGTATTTT.

In this sample, this clonotype turned up many times. This rearrangement joins TRBV5-1 to TRBJ2-1; D possibly corresponds to TRBD2 (6 bases). Trimming left V 1 base short and J 1 base short, with 9 bases between. Germline V lookup: CDR1 SGHRS, CDR2 YFSETQ. The CDR3 extends over 15 amino acids. CDR3 sequence: CASSLFSGSYNEQFF. CDR3 DNA sequence: TGCGCCAGCAGCTTGTTTAGCGGATCCTACAATGAGCAGTTCTTC.

This clonotype was counted ten times or more. This sequence joins TRBV7-2 and TRBJ1-2; D remains ambiguous. V lost 1 base to trimming and J lost 1 base, with 7 bases between them. CDR3 size: 14 residues. Germline CDR1 SGHTA, CDR2 FQGNSA. CDR3 nucleotide sequence: TGTGCCAGCAGCTTAGAGATTGTTAACTATGGCTACACCTTC. This encodes CASSLEIVNYGYTF.

This clonotype was detected ten times or more. The chain has TRBV20-1 and TRBJ2-3; 8 nucleotides agree with TRBD2. CDR3 length equals 15 residues. Germline CDR1 is DFQATT and CDR2 is SNEGSKA (reference sequence). The CDR3 region has the DNA TGCAAAGGGGTAGCGGGGCTTAAGGGGGGAGATACGCAGTATTTT. Translating gives CKGVAGLKGGDTQYF.

The chain couples TRBV7-6 to TRBJ2-3, with D hard to call. Germline values: CDR1 SGHVS, CDR2 FNYEAQ. The V end lost 3 bases, the J end lost 0 bases, and 13 bases lay between the germline ends. The CDR3 consists of 16 residues. The CDR3 here is CASSLRPLQSTDTQYF. The DNA for the CDR3 is TGTGCCAGCAGCTTGAGGCCACTACAGAGCACAGATACGCAGTATTTT.